This TCR beta chain was documented in a study of shared clonotypes between healthy human individuals. On the study more broadly: Contributing individuals were a couple of females and a few males aged 18 to 49.

Profiling relied on immunoSEQ multiplex PCR, and the TCRdb table lists in-frame clones only, not all of them. The sample shows some 2,500,000 clones, less than 95% of them seen only once. CDR3 size: 13 residues. Trimming shortened V by 3 bases and J by 4 bases, and 10 bases separated the two germline ends. Germline V gene sequence: CDR1 SEHNR, CDR2 FQNEAQ (reference sequence). Sequencing used naive CD4+ T cells from PBMCs. Documented subset: CD45RA+ positively selected. The gene calls are TRBV7-9 and TRBJ2-7, with D possibly being TRBD1 (6 bases). This TCR came from a man between 18 and 29 years old in good health. Some clones in this sample may be carry-over from other donors' samples. CDR3 in DNA: TGTGCCAGCAGCTTCACAGGGTGGTACGAGCAGTACTTC. Its translation: CASSFTGWYEQYF. Supplemented by reference TRBV7-9 and TRBJ2-7, the full variable domain reads DTGVSQNPRHKITKRGQNVTFRCDPISEHNRLYWYRQTLGQGPEFLTYFQNEAQLEKSRLLSDRFSAERPKGSFSTLEIQRTEQGDSAMYLCASSFTGWYEQYFGPGTRLTVT.